This T cell receptor beta chain was observed in a study of blood T cell repertoires in COVID-19. Study at large: Acute and convalescent COVID-19 specimens originated in the United States, Italy and Spain. PBMCs, B-cell-depleted T cells, or T cells provided the cDNA or gDNA that made up the material.

Generated by immunoSEQ multiplex PCR, the TCRdb table keeps only in-frame clones and is missing some. Among tens of thousands of clones, roughly nine tenths were seen once, and the ten largest hold about 1.5%. This TCR was recovered from a man between 60 and 75 years old with acute or convalescent COVID-19. Sequenced input: peripheral blood.

The CDR3 DNA sequence: TGTGCCATCAAACCCGGGACAGCCTACGAGCAGTACTTC. Its translation is CAIKPGTAYEQYF. This chain uses TRBV6-5 with TRBJ2-7; 7 nucleotides match TRBD1. With V trimmed by 10 bases and J by 2 bases, 8 bases remained unmatched. The CDR3 contains 13 residues. CDR1 and CDR2 (germline): MNHEY, SVGAGI.